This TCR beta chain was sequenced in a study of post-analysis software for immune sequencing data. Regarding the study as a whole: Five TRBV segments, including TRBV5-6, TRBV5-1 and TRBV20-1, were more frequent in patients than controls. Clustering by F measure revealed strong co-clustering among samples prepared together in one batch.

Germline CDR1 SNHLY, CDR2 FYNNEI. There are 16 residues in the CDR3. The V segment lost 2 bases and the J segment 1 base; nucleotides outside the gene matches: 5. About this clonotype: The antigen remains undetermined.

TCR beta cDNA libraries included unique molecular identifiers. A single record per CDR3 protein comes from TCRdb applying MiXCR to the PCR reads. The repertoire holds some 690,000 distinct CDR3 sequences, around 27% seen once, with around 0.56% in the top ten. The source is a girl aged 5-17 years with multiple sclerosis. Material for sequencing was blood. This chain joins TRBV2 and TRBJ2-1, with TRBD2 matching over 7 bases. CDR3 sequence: CASSETRGESYNEQFF. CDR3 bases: TGTGCCAGCAGTGAAACTCGGGGGGAATCCTACAATGAGCAGTTCTTC. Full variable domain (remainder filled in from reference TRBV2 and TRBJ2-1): EPEVTQTPSHQVTQMGQEVILRCVPISNHLYFYWYRQILGQKVEFLVSFYNNEISEKSEIFDDQFSVERPDGSNFTLKIRSTKLEDSAMYFCASSETRGESYNEQFFGPGTRLTVL.